The text below deals with one T cell receptor beta chain. Its antigen is undetermined. The CDR3 extends over 14 amino acids. Germline CDR1 MGHRA, CDR2 YSYEKL. V lost 0 bases to trimming and J lost 4 bases, with 9 bases between them. The sample is drawn from a study of CD8 T cells in ankylosing spondylitis. Study outcomes and limitations: Made up of eight or nine highly homologous variants, a TCR beta motif appeared characteristic of ankylosing spondylitis blood. Clones linked to disease were reported to show significant enrichment in matched ankylosing spondylitis synovial fluid. Some of the motif variants had earlier been found in reactive arthritis patients' fluid and blood.

Quantitative molecular-barcoded 5'-RACE generated the TCR beta libraries. TCRdb re-called the 5' RACE reads with MiXCR, one entry per CDR3 protein. In the table there are roughly 670,000 distinct CDR3 sequences, about 20% of which are singletons. This receptor was identified in a male donor with ankylosing spondylitis. The specimen was blood, either unsorted or a sorted T cell fraction (not recorded which). This chain connects TRBV4-1 to TRBJ1-2; no firm D call. This CDR3 reads CASSQEGDTYGYTF. The CDR3 DNA is TGCGCCAGCAGCCAAGAAGGAGACACCTATGGCTACACCTTC.